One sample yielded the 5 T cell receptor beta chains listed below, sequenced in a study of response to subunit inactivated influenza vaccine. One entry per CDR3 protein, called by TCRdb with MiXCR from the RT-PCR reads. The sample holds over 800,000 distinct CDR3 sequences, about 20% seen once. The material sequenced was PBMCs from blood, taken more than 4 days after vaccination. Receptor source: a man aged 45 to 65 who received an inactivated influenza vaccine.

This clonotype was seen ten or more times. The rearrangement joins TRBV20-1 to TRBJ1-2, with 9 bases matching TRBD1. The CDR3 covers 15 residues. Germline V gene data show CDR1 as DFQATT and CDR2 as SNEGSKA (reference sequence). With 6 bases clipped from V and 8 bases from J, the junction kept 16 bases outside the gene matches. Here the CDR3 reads CSATGTGTYKEGYTF. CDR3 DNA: TGCAGTGCAACCGGGACAGGGACCTATAAGGAAGGCTACACCTTC.

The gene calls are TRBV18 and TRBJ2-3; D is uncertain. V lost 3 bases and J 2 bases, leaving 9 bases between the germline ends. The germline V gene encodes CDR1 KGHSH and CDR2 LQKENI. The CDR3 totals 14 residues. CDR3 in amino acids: CASSPTLNTDTQYF. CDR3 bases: TGTGCCAGCTCACCCACACTGAACACAGATACGCAGTATTTT.

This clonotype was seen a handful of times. CDR3 in DNA: TGTGCCAGCAGCCACCCTATCGAGGTAGCGGGGGTTAGCACCGGGGAGCTGTTTTTT. Translated: CASSHPIEVAGVSTGELFF. V is TRBV4-2 and J is TRBJ2-2; 9 bases agree with TRBD2. V lost 3 bases to trimming and J lost 4 bases; unmatched junction nucleotides: 15. From germline, CDR1 is LGHNA and CDR2 YNFKEQ. This CDR3 is 19 amino acids long.

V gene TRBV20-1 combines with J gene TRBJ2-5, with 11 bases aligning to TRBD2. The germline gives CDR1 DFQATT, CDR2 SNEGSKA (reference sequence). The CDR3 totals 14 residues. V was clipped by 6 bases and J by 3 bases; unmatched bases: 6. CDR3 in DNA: TGCAGTGCCTTAGCGGGAGGGCCGAAAGAGACCCAGTACTTC. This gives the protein CSALAGGPKETQYF.

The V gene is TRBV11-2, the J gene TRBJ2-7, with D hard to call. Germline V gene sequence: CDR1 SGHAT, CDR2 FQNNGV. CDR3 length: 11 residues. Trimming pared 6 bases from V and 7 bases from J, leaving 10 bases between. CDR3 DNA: TGTGCCAGCAGTCTCCGTTTAGAGCAGTACTTC. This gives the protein CASSLRLEQYF.